This TCR beta chain was found in a study of lymphopenia after photon versus proton radiotherapy. Study-wide points: Authors raise, but do not show, better survival with proton therapy. Post-nadir TCR diversity decline inversely tracked overall survival among those who died. Proton therapy kept repertoires fairly stable, unlike photons, which gained effector/memory cells.

Comment on this clone: Its antigen remains unidentified.

Germline V gene data show CDR1 as MNHEY and CDR2 as SVGAGI. The CDR3 spans 15 residues. J lost 2 bases, V lost 8 bases, and 7 bases had no gene match. The repertoire was sequenced with immunoSEQ multiplex PCR; TCRdb's copy has only in-frame clones and lacks some. The sample lists 160,000 or so clones, about nine tenths occurring once. This clonotype was obtained from a man between 45 and 60 years old with gastric cancer. Sequences were derived from peripheral blood, sampled from a patient treated with photon-based radiotherapy. The chain couples TRBV6-5 to TRBJ2-7; 12 bases agree with TRBD2. The CDR3 DNA reads TGTGCCAGCGCGAAACTAGCGGGAGGCACCTACGAGCAGTACTTC. It encodes CASAKLAGGTYEQYF.